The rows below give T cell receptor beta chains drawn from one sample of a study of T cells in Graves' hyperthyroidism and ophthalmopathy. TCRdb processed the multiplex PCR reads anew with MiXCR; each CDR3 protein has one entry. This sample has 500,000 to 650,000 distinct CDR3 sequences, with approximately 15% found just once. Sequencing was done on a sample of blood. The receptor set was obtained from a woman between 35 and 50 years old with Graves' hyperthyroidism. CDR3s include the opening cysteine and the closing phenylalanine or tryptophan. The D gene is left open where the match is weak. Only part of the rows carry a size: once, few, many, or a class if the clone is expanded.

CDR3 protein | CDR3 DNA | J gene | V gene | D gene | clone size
CASRPHSGSYEQYF | TGTGCCAGCAGACCCCATAGCGGGTCCTACGAGCAGTACTTC | TRBJ2-7 | TRBV6-1 | TRBD2 | many
CASSPYTKATEAFF | TGTGCCAGCTCACCATACACAAAAGCGACTGAAGCTTTCTTT | TRBJ1-1 | TRBV18 | . | many
CASSLYGTYEQYF | TGCGCCAGCAGCTTGTACGGGACCTACGAGCAGTACTTC | TRBJ2-7 | TRBV5-1 | . | many
CSAGLAGRNEQFF | TGCAGTGCCGGACTAGCGGGGCGTAATGAGCAGTTCTTC | TRBJ2-1 | TRBV20-1 | TRBD2 | many
CASSLESPGQGFNEQYF | TGTGCCAGCAGCCTAGAATCCCCAGGACAGGGTTTCAACGAGCAGTACTTC | TRBJ2-7 | TRBV27 | TRBD1 | .
CASSLNWGHEQYF | TGTGCCAGCAGTTTGAATTGGGGGCACGAGCAGTACTTC | TRBJ2-7 | TRBV27 | . | many
CASSGGLAGGIYEQYF | TGTGCCAGCAGCGGGGGACTAGCGGGAGGCATCTACGAGCAGTACTTC | TRBJ2-7 | TRBV5-4 | TRBD2 | many
CAWSFRGAEPQHF | TGTGCCTGGAGTTTCCGGGGAGCGGAGCCCCAGCATTTT | TRBJ1-5 | TRBV30 | . | many
CASSFRDGSYEQYF | TGTGCCAGCAGTTTCCGGGACGGGTCCTACGAGCAGTACTTC | TRBJ2-7 | TRBV28 | . | many
CASSRSVSTYEQYF | TGCGCCAGCAGTAGGTCGGTGAGTACCTACGAGCAGTACTTC | TRBJ2-7 | TRBV5-1 | . | many
CSASWQGEYQPQHF | TGCAGTGCTAGTTGGCAGGGGGAGTATCAGCCCCAGCATTTT | TRBJ1-5 | TRBV20-1 | TRBD1 | many
CASSLVEVLYNERFF | TGCGCCAGCAGCTTGGTAGAGGTTCTTTACAATGAGCGGTTCTTC | TRBJ2-1 | TRBV5-1 | . | .
CASSLIPHEQYF | TGTGCCAGCAGTTTAATCCCCCACGAGCAGTACTTC | TRBJ2-7 | TRBV12-3/TRBV12-4 | . | few
CASSKSPGQGMGNTEAFF | TGCGCCAGCAGCAAATCACCGGGACAGGGTATGGGGAACACTGAAGCTTTCTTT | TRBJ1-1 | TRBV5-1 | TRBD1 | few
CAWSGGGLTGYTF | TGTGCCTGGAGTGGGGGGGGTTTAACTGGCTACACCTTC | TRBJ1-2 | TRBV30 | . | .
CASSLWDVSYEQYF | TGTGCCAGCAGCTTGTGGGACGTTTCCTACGAGCAGTACTTC | TRBJ2-7 | TRBV5-5 | . | .
CASSPGGTEAFF | TGTGCCAGCAGCCCCGGGGGTACTGAAGCTTTCTTT | TRBJ1-1 | TRBV12-3/TRBV12-4 | . | many
CASSQTRLAVYEQYF | TGTGCCAGCAGCCAAACGAGACTAGCGGTCTACGAGCAGTACTTC | TRBJ2-7 | TRBV3-1 | TRBD2 | many
CSAPKVENTEAFF | TGCAGTGCTCCGAAGGTCGAGAACACTGAAGCTTTCTTT | TRBJ1-1 | TRBV20-1 | . | .
CASSPPASMGLETQYF | TGTGCCAGCAGCCCGCCGGCCTCTATGGGTTTAGAGACCCAGTACTTC | TRBJ2-5 | TRBV28 | . | many
CASSLVGSEQYF | TGCGCCAGCAGCTTGGTTGGTAGCGAGCAGTACTTC | TRBJ2-7 | TRBV5-1 | . | few
CASARGSQDNQPQHF | TGTGCCAGCGCACGAGGGAGTCAGGACAATCAGCCCCAGCATTTT | TRBJ1-5 | TRBV6-1 | . | few
CSETPGLAGGYEQYF | TGCAGTGAAACCCCGGGACTAGCGGGAGGGTACGAGCAGTACTTC | TRBJ2-7 | TRBV20-1 | TRBD2 | many
CSARALTTGNFGRSPLHF | TGCAGTGCTAGAGCCCTAACGACAGGGAATTTTGGTCGCTCACCCCTCCACTTT | TRBJ1-6 | TRBV20-1 | TRBD1 | .
CASSEVRGAEAFF | TGTGCCAGCAGTGAGGTCCGGGGCGCTGAAGCTTTCTTT | TRBJ1-1 | TRBV6-1 | . | many
CSARDLAGGLYNEQFF | TGCAGTGCTAGGGATTTAGCGGGAGGGTTGTACAATGAGCAGTTCTTC | TRBJ2-1 | TRBV20-1 | TRBD2 | many
CASSIGQGTNQPQHF | TGTGCCAGCAGCATAGGACAGGGAACGAATCAGCCCCAGCATTTT | TRBJ1-5 | TRBV6-1 | TRBD1 | .
CASSRLAGEQFF | TGTGCCAGCAGCCGACTAGCGGGTGAGCAGTTCTTC | TRBJ2-1 | TRBV3-1 | TRBD2 | many